This is a list of T cell receptor beta chains from one sample in a study of control samples from healthy donors and cancer patients. Sequencing was performed with immunoSEQ multiplex PCR; in TCRdb, only in-frame clones are kept and a portion is missing. This repertoire shows roughly 100,000 clones, just over 85% found once; its top ten account for approximately 14%. Sequencing was carried out using blood. The receptors come from a man aged 25-45 years in good health. The CDR3 runs from the conserved cysteine through the conserved F or W. The D gene is left open where the match is weak. A clone size is listed for some rows: how often the clone was seen (once, few, many), or a class if it is expanded.

V: TRBV19
size: NA
J: TRBJ2-1
D: NA
CDR3: CASSWRQAYNEQFF
DNA: TGTGCCAGTAGTTGGCGGCAAGCCTACAATGAGCAGTTCTTC

V: TRBV19
size: NA
J: TRBJ1-5
D: NA
CDR3: CASRWDLRGNQPQHF
DNA: TGTGCCAGTAGATGGGACCTTAGGGGCAATCAGCCCCAGCATTTT

V: TRBV7-8
size: NA
J: TRBJ1-5
D: NA
CDR3: CASSFGVFNQPQHF
DNA: TGTGCCAGCAGCTTCGGGGTATTCAATCAGCCCCAGCATTTT

V: TRBV30
size: once
J: TRBJ1-5
D: NA
CDR3: CAWSEGRDQPQHF
DNA: TGTGCCTGGAGCGAGGGTCGTGATCAGCCCCAGCATTTT

V: TRBV2
size: NA
J: TRBJ1-2
D: NA
CDR3: CASQEPENYGYTF
DNA: TGTGCCAGCCAAGAGCCGGAGAACTATGGCTACACCTTC

V: TRBV19
size: NA
J: TRBJ1-3
D: TRBD1
CDR3: CASSTRTGERGLSGNTIYF
DNA: TGTGCCAGTAGTACCCGGACAGGGGAGAGGGGCCTCTCTGGAAACACCATATATTTT

V: TRBV5-8
size: NA
J: TRBJ2-1
D: NA
CDR3: CASSFSSQGHNEQFF
DNA: TGTGCCAGCAGCTTCTCGAGCCAGGGCCACAATGAGCAGTTCTTC

V: TRBV28
size: NA
J: TRBJ1-5
D: NA
CDR3: CASSLTQGLAQPQHF
DNA: TGTGCCAGCAGTCTCACGCAGGGGCTGGCTCAGCCCCAGCATTTT

V: TRBV19
size: NA
J: TRBJ1-1
D: NA
CDR3: CASTVGHLNTEAFF
DNA: TGTGCCAGTACCGTGGGACATTTGAACACTGAAGCTTTCTTT

V: TRBV6-6
size: NA
J: TRBJ2-5
D: NA
CDR3: CASSYYGGKETQYF
DNA: TGTGCCAGCAGTTACTACGGGGGAAAAGAGACCCAGTACTTC

V: TRBV24-1
size: NA
J: TRBJ2-2
D: TRBD2
CDR3: CATSRSRGTGELFF
DNA: TGTGCCACCTCCCGGTCGCGGGGGACCGGGGAGCTGTTTTTT

V: TRBV28
size: NA
J: TRBJ2-2
D: NA
CDR3: CASSLWQRSGELFF
DNA: TGTGCCAGCAGTTTATGGCAGAGGTCCGGGGAGCTGTTTTTT

V: TRBV23-1
size: NA
J: TRBJ2-3
D: NA
CDR3: CASSQGKVDTQYF
DNA: TGCGCCAGCAGTCAGGGGAAAGTCGATACGCAGTATTTT

V: TRBV29-1
size: once
J: TRBJ1-2
D: NA
CDR3: CSVPGRAGYTF
DNA: TGCAGCGTTCCAGGGAGGGCTGGCTACACCTTC

V: TRBV7-9
size: NA
J: TRBJ2-2
D: NA
CDR3: CASVPPDTGELFF
DNA: TGTGCCAGCGTCCCCCCAGACACCGGGGAACTGTTTTTT

V: TRBV27
size: once
J: TRBJ1-2
D: TRBD1
CDR3: CASSLMRTGGGYTF
DNA: TGTGCCAGCAGCCTTATGCGGACAGGAGGAGGCTACACCTTC

V: TRBV24-1
size: NA
J: TRBJ2-1
D: NA
CDR3: CATSERGRDPTYNEQFF
DNA: TGTGCCACCAGTGAACGAGGCCGGGATCCTACCTACAATGAGCAGTTCTTC

V: TRBV5-1
size: NA
J: TRBJ1-6
D: NA
CDR3: CASSRAGDSPLHF
DNA: TGCGCCAGCAGCCGGGCGGGGGATTCACCCCTCCACTTT

V: TRBV18
size: few
J: TRBJ2-6
D: NA
CDR3: CASSRQRASGANVLTF
DNA: TGTGCCAGCTCAAGACAGCGCGCCTCTGGGGCCAACGTCCTGACTTTC

V: TRBV19
size: NA
J: TRBJ1-5
D: NA
CDR3: CASRSPGPGGQPQHF
DNA: TGTGCCAGTAGGTCCCCTGGTCCGGGCGGTCAGCCCCAGCATTTT

V: TRBV4-1
size: once
J: TRBJ2-2
D: TRBD1
CDR3: CASRTPGQDTGELFF
DNA: TGCGCCAGCAGGACCCCGGGACAGGACACCGGGGAGCTGTTTTTT

V: TRBV5-6
size: NA
J: TRBJ1-1
D: NA
CDR3: CASSLGRGPSTEAFF
DNA: TGTGCCAGCAGCTTGGGGCGGGGCCCGAGCACTGAAGCTTTCTTT

V: TRBV11-3
size: NA
J: TRBJ2-3
D: NA
CDR3: CASSLDRATDTQYF
DNA: TGTGCCAGCAGCTTAGATAGGGCTACAGATACGCAGTATTTT

V: TRBV7-2
size: once
J: TRBJ1-1
D: NA
CDR3: CASRPAGWSTEAFF
DNA: TGTGCCAGCAGACCCGCAGGGTGGAGCACTGAAGCTTTCTTT

V: TRBV30
size: NA
J: TRBJ1-3
D: NA
CDR3: CAWSVDSGNTIYF
DNA: TGTGCCTGGAGCGTAGACTCTGGAAACACCATATATTTT

V: TRBV7-6
size: NA
J: TRBJ2-1
D: NA
CDR3: CASSLDPYSSYNEQFF
DNA: TGTGCCAGCAGCTTAGACCCGTACAGCTCCTACAATGAGCAGTTCTTC

V: TRBV18
size: NA
J: TRBJ2-3
D: NA
CDR3: CASRPRSDSIDTQYF
DNA: TGTGCCAGCCGTCCGCGAAGCGATAGCATAGATACGCAGTATTTT

V: TRBV5-1
size: NA
J: TRBJ1-2
D: NA
CDR3: CASSAYTRGGEGYTF
DNA: TGCGCCAGCAGCGCATATACCAGGGGAGGGGAAGGCTACACCTTC

V: TRBV28
size: NA
J: TRBJ2-7
D: TRBD2
CDR3: CASSPTAGAVAEQYF
DNA: TGTGCCAGCAGTCCTACAGCGGGAGCTGTCGCCGAGCAGTACTTC

V: TRBV5-1
size: once
J: TRBJ2-1
D: NA
CDR3: CASSPRDSYGEQFF
DNA: TGCGCCAGCAGCCCCCGGGACTCTTACGGTGAGCAGTTCTTC

V: TRBV3-1/TRBV3-2
size: NA
J: TRBJ1-5
D: TRBD1
CDR3: CASSHSLTGRFQLQHF
DNA: TGTGCCAGCAGCCATTCCTTGACAGGGCGTTTTCAGCTCCAGCATTTT

V: TRBV30
size: NA
J: TRBJ2-7
D: NA
CDR3: CAWSSVSYEQYF
DNA: TGTGCCTGGAGTAGCGTCTCCTACGAGCAGTACTTC

V: TRBV12-3/TRBV12-4
size: NA
J: TRBJ1-1
D: TRBD1
CDR3: CASNRLDRAAFF
DNA: TGTGCCAGCAACCGTTTGGACAGGGCGGCTTTCTTT

V: TRBV7-6
size: NA
J: TRBJ2-1
D: NA
CDR3: CASSAGYNEQFF
DNA: TGTGCCAGCAGCGCAGGTTACAATGAGCAGTTCTTC

V: TRBV19
size: NA
J: TRBJ2-7
D: NA
CDR3: CASSMGGNVQYF
DNA: TGTGCCAGTAGTATGGGCGGTAATGTGCAGTACTTC

V: TRBV14
size: NA
J: TRBJ2-7
D: NA
CDR3: CASSRPRNSDEQYF
DNA: TGTGCCAGCAGTCGCCCCAGGAACTCAGACGAGCAGTACTTC

V: TRBV28
size: NA
J: TRBJ2-1
D: NA
CDR3: CATTNWNEQFF
DNA: TGTGCCACTACCAATTGGAATGAGCAGTTCTTC

V: TRBV5-1
size: NA
J: TRBJ2-3
D: NA
CDR3: CASSLASDFPDTQYF
DNA: TGCGCCAGCAGCTTGGCTAGCGATTTCCCAGATACGCAGTATTTT

V: TRBV28
size: NA
J: TRBJ2-7
D: NA
CDR3: CASSGDQGQQYF
DNA: TGTGCCAGCAGCGGGGATCAGGGGCAGCAGTACTTC

V: TRBV15
size: NA
J: TRBJ1-5
D: NA
CDR3: CATSRSSGNQPQHF
DNA: TGTGCCACCAGCAGATCCTCAGGGAATCAGCCCCAGCATTTT

V: TRBV9
size: NA
J: TRBJ1-3
D: NA
CDR3: CASSVMGSTGNTIYF
DNA: TGTGCCAGCAGCGTTATGGGGAGCACTGGAAACACCATATATTTT

V: TRBV19
size: NA
J: TRBJ1-1
D: NA
CDR3: CASSIVGGENTEAFF
DNA: TGTGCCAGTAGTATTGTAGGGGGTGAGAACACTGAAGCTTTCTTT

V: TRBV5-1
size: NA
J: TRBJ2-2
D: NA
CDR3: CASSLVGSLHTGELFF
DNA: TGCGCCAGCAGCTTGGTAGGCTCCCTTCACACCGGGGAGCTGTTTTTT

V: TRBV9
size: NA
J: TRBJ1-6
D: TRBD1
CDR3: CASSSGQGAPGNSPLHF
DNA: TGTGCCAGCAGCTCAGGACAGGGGGCCCCAGGGAATTCACCCCTCCACTTT

V: TRBV4-2
size: NA
J: TRBJ1-2
D: NA
CDR3: CASSQDLGYTF
DNA: TGTGCCAGCAGCCAAGATCTTGGCTACACCTTC

V: TRBV7-6
size: NA
J: TRBJ2-3
D: TRBD2
CDR3: CASSFRGTSGSTDTQYF
DNA: TGTGCCAGCAGCTTTCGAGGGACTAGCGGCAGCACAGATACGCAGTATTTT